What follows are 28 T cell receptor beta chains derived from one specimen sequenced in a study of cytomegalovirus exposure and HLA in healthy donors. Vbeta (60) and Jbeta (13) primers were used in the PCR. Some clones are missing from TCRdb's copy, which holds only in-frame ones; the method was immunoSEQ multiplex PCR. The top ten clones hold 2% to 3% of a sample with approximately 140,000 clones, about 71% of them seen once. What was sequenced was PBMCs. The receptors were gathered from a woman in her sixties or seventies in good health and CMV-seropositive.

The genes are TRBV6-1 and TRBJ1-1, with D maybe TRBD1 (6 bases). The CDR3 loop spans 15 amino acids. V dropped 2 bases and J dropped 1 base, with 11 bases sitting between them. Germline V gene data show CDR1 as MNHNS and CDR2 as SASEGT. The CDR3 DNA is TGTGCCAGCAGTGAATGGGGGGGGCAGAACACTGAAGCTTTCTTT. Its protein product is CASSEWGGQNTEAFF.

The J gene is TRBJ2-7, the V gene TRBV6-5; 11 positions agree with TRBD1. The CDR3 runs 16 residues. With V trimmed by 0 bases and J by 3 bases, 4 bases remained unmatched. Germline V lookup: CDR1 MNHEY, CDR2 SVGAGI. CDR3 amino acids: CASSYSEGTGGYEQYF. The DNA for the CDR3 is TGTGCCAGCAGTTACTCGGAAGGGACAGGGGGCTACGAGCAGTACTTC.

A few counts support this clone. The rearrangement links TRBV4-1 to TRBJ1-1; 10 bases are shared with TRBD1. CDR3 length: 17 amino acids. V lost 3 bases to trimming and J lost 1 base; unmatched junction nucleotides: 8. Per the germline V gene, CDR1 is MGHRA and CDR2 is YSYEKL. The CDR3 sequence is CASSQRGTGVTNTEAFF. The DNA of the CDR3 is TGCGCCAGCAGCCAGAGGGGGACAGGGGTTACGAACACTGAAGCTTTCTTT.

This clone came up a few times. This chain joins TRBV11-2 and TRBJ1-1, with 8 bases matching TRBD1. The CDR3 is 14 amino acids. Germline loops: CDR1 SGHAT, CDR2 FQNNGV. Trimming cost V 5 bases and J 1 base; bases outside gene matches: 3. This CDR3 reads CASSADRANTEAFF. For the CDR3, the DNA is TGTGCCAGCAGCGCGGACAGGGCGAACACTGAAGCTTTCTTT. Supplemented by reference TRBV11-2 and TRBJ1-1, the full variable domain reads EAGVAQSPRYKIIEKRQSVAFWCNPISGHATLYWYQQILGQGPKLLIQFQNNGVVDDSQLPKDRFSAERLKGVDSTLKIQPAKLEDSAVYLCASSADRANTEAFFGQGTRLTVV.

This clone appeared a single time. V gene TRBV7-9 combines with J gene TRBJ1-3, with D perhaps TRBD1 (6 bases). Germline CDR1 and CDR2: SEHNR and FQNEAQ (reference sequence). Trimming shortened V by 5 bases and J by 2 bases, and 16 bases separated the two germline ends. The CDR3 is 16 amino acids. Here the CDR3 reads CASSARDIITGNTIYF. DNA for the CDR3: TGTGCCAGCAGCGCCCGGGACATCATAACTGGAAACACCATATATTTT.

The V call is TRBV18, the J call TRBJ2-1, with D tentatively TRBD1 (6 bases). This CDR3 region has 16 residues. CDR1 and CDR2 (germline): KGHSH, LQKENI. The V gene lost 6 bases and the J gene lost 6 bases, with 21 bases spanning the gap. The CDR3 protein is CASSLRKGVVGNEQFF. The CDR3 region has the DNA TGTGCCAGCTCGCTTCGGAAGGGGGTGGTTGGCAATGAGCAGTTCTTC.

The V gene is TRBV7-9, the J gene TRBJ2-1; D might be TRBD2 (7 bases). The CDR3 is 18 residues long. The V gene lost 1 base and the J gene lost 0 bases, with 16 bases spanning the gap. Per germline, CDR1 SEHNR and CDR2 FQNEAQ (reference sequence). The CDR3 is CASSLVGGGSSSYNEQFF. The DNA of the CDR3 is TGTGCCAGCAGCTTAGTGGGCGGGGGCTCGAGCTCCTACAATGAGCAGTTCTTC.

This clone was seen a handful of times. The V gene is TRBV5-1, the J gene TRBJ1-1; TRBD1 is a possible D gene (6 bases). Germline V gene lookup returns CDR1 SGHRS and CDR2 YFSETQ. The CDR3 is 16 amino acids. Trimming left V 4 bases short and J 1 base short, with 17 bases between. CDR3 DNA sequence: TGCGCCAGCAGCCTACAGGGTGAGTACGGGAACACTGAAGCTTTCTTT. The encoded protein is CASSLQGEYGNTEAFF. Variable domain in full (rest from reference TRBV5-1 and TRBJ1-1): KAGVTQTPRYLIKTRGQQVTLSCSPISGHRSVSWYQQTPGQGLQFLFEYFSETQRNKGNFPGRFSGRQFSNSRSEMNVSTLELGDSALYLCASSLQGEYGNTEAFFGQGTRLTVV.

V gene TRBV9 combines with J gene TRBJ2-7; tentatively, D is TRBD1 (6 bases). CDR3 length: 13 amino acids. Germline lookup yields CDR1 SGDLS and CDR2 YYNGEE. With 2 bases removed from V and 7 bases from J, the gap between germline ends came to 13 bases. CDR3 in amino acids: CASSVAGAGEQYF. CDR3 DNA: TGTGCCAGCAGCGTGGCAGGGGCAGGGGAGCAGTACTTC.

The genes are TRBV9 and TRBJ1-1; no definite D call. The CDR3 has 14 residues. V gave up 3 bases and J gave up 0 bases, with 9 bases separating them. The germline gives CDR1 SGDLS, CDR2 YYNGEE. The CDR3 DNA reads TGTGCCAGCAGCGAGCTTTTGGTGAACACTGAAGCTTTCTTT. It is translated as CASSELLVNTEAFF.

The V call is TRBV4-1, the J call TRBJ1-1; D may be TRBD1 (5 bases). Trimming cost V 0 bases and J 4 bases, with 9 bases left between them. Germline values: CDR1 MGHRA, CDR2 YSYEKL. The CDR3 is 14 amino acids. The CDR3 nucleotides read TGCGCCAGCAGCCAAGACTGGGGGGGCACTGAAGCTTTCTTT. This encodes CASSQDWGGTEAFF.

The sample holds one count of this clone. The genes are TRBV11-3 and TRBJ2-1, with D perhaps TRBD2 (5 bases). Looked up from germline, CDR1 is SGHNT and CDR2 is YENEEA. V was trimmed by 4 bases and J by 6 bases, leaving 10 bases between them. This CDR3 region has 13 residues. CDR3 in DNA: TGTGCCAGCAGCTCGCCCGGGATCAATGAGCAGTTCTTC. It specifies CASSSPGINEQFF.

J is TRBJ1-2 and V is TRBV6-6; D is undetermined. With 4 bases removed from V and 5 bases from J, the gap between germline ends came to 2 bases. CDR3 length equals 10 residues. The V gene's germline CDR1 is MNHNY and CDR2 SVGAGI (reference sequence). The CDR3 region is CASSLYGYTF. The CDR3 DNA is TGTGCCAGCAGTTTATATGGCTACACCTTC.

Here the CDR3 reads CASSLDRGKGGYTF. CDR3 DNA sequence: TGCGCCAGCAGCTTGGACAGGGGGAAGGGTGGCTACACCTTC. This rearrangement joins TRBV5-1 to TRBJ1-2; 8 bases line up with TRBD1. This CDR3 region has 14 residues. V lost 0 bases to trimming and J lost 7 bases; unmatched junction nucleotides: 5. Germline CDR1 reads SGHRS; CDR2 reads YFSETQ.

The chain has TRBV7-9 and TRBJ1-2, with 8 bases aligning to TRBD1. Per germline, CDR1 SEHNR and CDR2 FQNEAQ (reference sequence). V lost 3 bases and J lost 8; bases outside the gene matches: 5. The CDR3 covers 13 residues. Written as DNA, the CDR3 is TGTGCCAGCAGCTTGGGACAGGCTCAGGGCTACACCTTC. It yields the protein CASSLGQAQGYTF.

This chain joins TRBV25-1 and TRBJ2-6; 11 bases are shared with TRBD1. Germline assignment: CDR1 MGHDK and CDR2 SYGVNS. This CDR3 is 18 amino acids long. J gave up 0 bases and V 4 bases, and 5 bases lay outside the gene matches. The CDR3 nucleotides read TGTGCCAGCAGTGCCTGGGACAGGGGGATCTCTGGGGCCAACGTCCTGACTTTC. Translation gives CASSAWDRGISGANVLTF.

This chain uses TRBV6-4 with TRBJ1-6; TRBD1 matches at 7 bases. The germline gives CDR1 MRHNA, CDR2 SNTAGT. The CDR3 covers 15 residues. J gave up 11 bases and V 0 bases, and 7 bases lay outside the gene matches. This CDR3 reads CASSDSPGGTTPLHF. As DNA, the CDR3 is TGTGCCAGCAGTGACTCACCAGGGGGAACAACACCCCTCCACTTT.

J is TRBJ2-7 and V is TRBV19; 8 bases are shared with TRBD2. This CDR3 is built from 15 residues. Trimming took 4 bases from V and 4 from J; bases not matched to a gene: 9. Germline assignment: CDR1 LNHDA and CDR2 SQIVND (reference sequence). The CDR3 region has the DNA TGTGCCAGTAGTACCCAGCGGGGGAACTTATACGAGCAGTACTTC. Protein product: CASSTQRGNLYEQYF.

This chain uses TRBV10-1 with TRBJ2-2, with D unclear. Germline CDR1 and CDR2: WNHNN and SYGVQD (reference sequence). The CDR3 has 12 residues. Trimming shortened V by 0 bases and J by 8 bases, and 4 bases separated the two germline ends. CDR3 nucleotides: TGCGCCAGCAGTGAGTCTCTGGGGGAGCTGTTTTTT. Amino acids: CASSESLGELFF.

The rearrangement uses TRBV7-3 and TRBJ2-1; 7 nucleotides agree with TRBD2. V lost 5 bases and J lost 1; bases outside the gene matches: 8. The germline CDR1 and CDR2 sequences are SGHTA and FQGTGA. The CDR3 extends over 16 amino acids. CDR3 DNA: TGTGCCAGCAGCGGCTCGGGGGGTTGGTCCTACAATGAGCAGTTCTTC. It is translated as CASSGSGGWSYNEQFF. The entire variable domain, with the rest obtained from reference TRBV7-3 and TRBJ2-1, is as follows: GAGVSQTPSNKVTEKGKYVELRCDPISGHTALYWYRQSLGQGPEFLIYFQGTGAADDSGLPNDRFFAVRPEGSVSTLKIQRTERGDSAVYLCASSGSGGWSYNEQFFGPGTRLTVL.

J is TRBJ2-2 and V is TRBV9; D possibly corresponds to TRBD1 (5 bases). Germline V gives CDR1 SGDLS, CDR2 YYNGEE. This CDR3 contains 15 residues. With 4 bases removed from V and 0 bases from J, the gap between germline ends came to 10 bases. Written as DNA, the CDR3 is TGTGCCAGCAGCTCAGGACACGCGAACACCGGGGAGCTGTTTTTT. It is translated as CASSSGHANTGELFF.

This rearrangement joins TRBV9 to TRBJ2-5; 10 bases are shared with TRBD2. The CDR3 length is 15 residues. Trimming took 4 bases from V and 1 from J; bases not matched to a gene: 4. Germline-derived CDR1 and CDR2 are SGDLS and YYNGEE. In nucleotides, the CDR3 is TGTGCCAGCAGCCCCATAGCGGGGGGCCAAGAGACCCAGTACTTC. Translation: CASSPIAGGQETQYF.

The genes are TRBV9 and TRBJ1-1; TRBD1 might be the D (5 bases). The CDR3 sequence is 14 residues long. Trimming shortened V by 4 bases and J by 2 bases, and 12 bases separated the two germline ends. Per the germline V gene, CDR1 is SGDLS and CDR2 is YYNGEE. CDR3 in amino acids: CASSFDRINTEAFF. CDR3 sequence (DNA): TGTGCCAGCAGCTTCGACAGAATAAACACTGAAGCTTTCTTT.

The chain combines TRBV9 with TRBJ1-1; D is undetermined. The CDR3 has 14 amino acids. Looked up from germline, CDR1 is SGDLS and CDR2 is YYNGEE. Trimming shortened V by 3 bases and J by 1 base, and 10 bases separated the two germline ends. CDR3 DNA: TGTGCCAGCAGCGGGCCTCATGGGAACACTGAAGCTTTCTTT. Its protein is CASSGPHGNTEAFF.

This chain joins TRBV5-1 and TRBJ2-3; no definite D call. This CDR3 region has 13 residues. Germline lookup yields CDR1 SGHRS and CDR2 YFSETQ. The V end was cut by 2 bases, the J end by 3 bases, with 7 bases between. The CDR3 loop reads CASSFLVTDTQYF. CDR3 coding DNA: TGCGCCAGCAGCTTTCTAGTGACAGATACGCAGTATTTT.

V gene TRBV5-6 combines with J gene TRBJ1-2; D unresolved. This CDR3 is 13 amino acids long. The V gene lost 0 bases and the J gene lost 0 bases, with 3 bases spanning the gap. From germline, CDR1 is SGHDT and CDR2 YYEEEE. The CDR3, as DNA: TGTGCCAGCAGCTTGGCTGCTAACTATGGCTACACCTTC. It yields the protein CASSLAANYGYTF.

The gene calls are TRBV6-5 and TRBJ1-6, with 7 bases aligning to TRBD1. The CDR3 is 15 residues long. Germline values: CDR1 MNHEY, CDR2 SVGAGI. With V trimmed by 5 bases and J by 8 bases, 9 bases remained unmatched. CDR3 bases: TGTGCCAGCAGTCGTCGACAGGGTTTGGATTCACCCCTCCACTTT. This gives the protein CASSRRQGLDSPLHF.

In DNA, the CDR3 is TGCAGTGCCACGGAAGAGGCTGAAGCTTTCTTT. This sequence encodes CSATEEAEAFF. The chain combines TRBV20-1 with TRBJ1-1, with unresolved D. Germline V gives CDR1 DFQATT, CDR2 SNEGSKA (reference sequence). The CDR3 length is 11 residues. V lost 6 bases to trimming and J lost 6 bases, with 11 bases between them.